Following are 14 T cell receptor beta chains from one sample sequenced in a study of identical twins. TCRdb reprocessed the 5' RACE reads with MiXCR, giving one entry per CDR3 protein. The sample carries approximately 690,000 distinct CDR3 sequences, 6% to 6.5% recorded once. Sequencing input: naive T cells sorted from blood. These TCRs come from a young man in good health.

In its sample, this clonotype was seen many times. V usage is TRBV5-1 and J usage is TRBJ1-5; 8 nucleotides line up with TRBD1. V shed 0 bases, J shed 4 bases, and the junction held 0 bases outside the gene matches. This CDR3 region has 14 residues. Germline V gene data show CDR1 as SGHRS and CDR2 as YFSETQ. The DNA of the CDR3 is TGCGCCAGCAGCTTGGGGGACAGGAATCAGCCCCAGCATTTT. Amino acid sequence: CASSLGDRNQPQHF. Variable domain in full (rest from reference TRBV5-1 and TRBJ1-5): KAGVTQTPRYLIKTRGQQVTLSCSPISGHRSVSWYQQTPGQGLQFLFEYFSETQRNKGNFPGRFSGRQFSNSRSEMNVSTLELGDSALYLCASSLGDRNQPQHFGDGTRLSIL.

J is TRBJ2-3 and V is TRBV18; TRBD2 agrees at 12 bases. V shed 5 bases and J 4 bases; nucleotides not matched to a gene: 7. Germline-derived CDR1 and CDR2 are KGHSH and LQKENI. This CDR3 spans 16 amino acids. CDR3 in amino acids: CASSSLAGGSSDTQYF. CDR3 nucleotides: TGTGCCAGCTCATCACTAGCGGGGGGATCATCAGATACGCAGTATTTT.

This clonotype occurred many times. The chain carries TRBV6-2 or TRBV6-3 and TRBJ2-3; no firm D call. Germline V gene data show CDR1 as MNHEY and CDR2 as SVGEGT. V lost 2 bases to trimming and J lost 12 bases, with 9 bases between them. The length of the CDR3 is 11 residues. Here the CDR3 DNA reads TGTGCCAGCAGTTACGAGGAGCTCCAGTATTTT. The encoded protein is CASSYEELQYF.

This clonotype was detected ten times or more. One end of the junction does not line up with germline, which may come from a read error. CDR3 region: CSARDPLAGDEFF. The DNA for the CDR3 is TGCAGTGCCAGAGATCCGCTAGCGGGAGACGAGTTCTTC. The V call is TRBV20-1, the J call TRBJ2-1; 10 nucleotides align to TRBD2. The CDR3 contains 13 residues. Germline V gives CDR1 DFQATT, CDR2 SNEGSKA (reference sequence).

This clonotype appeared many times. The V call is TRBV12-3 or TRBV12-4, the J call TRBJ2-3; TRBD1 matches at 8 bases. J lost 4 bases, V lost 3 bases, and 9 bases had no gene match. The CDR3 loop spans 16 amino acids. Here the CDR3 DNA reads TGTGCCAGCAGTTTCCCAGGACAGGGAATCGCAGATACGCAGTATTTT. It codes for CASSFPGQGIADTQYF.

This chain links TRBV9 with TRBJ1-2; D is unresolved. Per the germline V gene, CDR1 is SGDLS and CDR2 is YYNGEE. The CDR3 has 13 residues. Trimming removed 2 bases from V and 3 bases from J, with 8 bases in between. CDR3 region: CASSVGEDYGYTF. The CDR3 nucleotides are TGTGCCAGCAGCGTTGGCGAAGACTATGGCTACACCTTC.

V and J are TRBV7-9 and TRBJ2-7; tentative D call: TRBD2 (6 bases). This CDR3 region has 14 residues. Trimming took 5 bases from V and 3 from J, leaving 14 bases between them. Germline-derived CDR1 and CDR2 are SEHNR and FQNEAQ (reference sequence). The CDR3 DNA reads as TGTGCCAGCAGCCCAGGGAGGAATATCTACGAGCAGTACGTC. This translates into CASSPGRNIYEQYV.

There are a few counts of this clonotype. This rearrangement joins TRBV20-1 to TRBJ2-3; the D call may be TRBD1 or TRBD2 (5 bases each). V dropped 1 base and J dropped 5 bases, with 16 bases sitting between them. CDR3 length: 15 residues. The V gene's germline CDR1 is DFQATT and CDR2 SNEGSKA (reference sequence). The DNA for the CDR3 is TGCAGTGCTAGAGTCTTTACCCGGGGCGGAGATACGCAGTATTTT. This encodes CSARVFTRGGDTQYF.

The rearrangement links TRBV28 to TRBJ2-2; possible D gene TRBD1, 5 bases. This CDR3 has 12 amino acids. V was cut by 5 bases and J by 6 bases, with 7 bases left in between. CDR1 MDHEN and CDR2 SYDVKM come from the germline V gene. The CDR3 DNA is TGTGCCAGCAGTGCAGGGTCCGGGGAGCTGTTTTTT. Translation gives CASSAGSGELFF.

The sample holds many counts of this clonotype. The chain combines TRBV7-8 with TRBJ1-2; 9 bases align to TRBD1. The germline V gene has CDR1 SGHVS and CDR2 FQNEAQ. Trimming cost V 5 bases and J 5 bases; bases outside gene matches: 12. The CDR3 contains 16 residues. As DNA, the CDR3 is TGTGCCAGCAGCCCCGGGACAGGGAACCGTGCTTATGGCTACACCTTC. It yields the protein CASSPGTGNRAYGYTF.

This rearrangement joins TRBV5-1 to TRBJ2-7, with 9 bases identical to TRBD1. The ends lost 0 bases at V and 4 bases at J; junction bases unmatched: 8. Per the germline V gene, CDR1 is SGHRS and CDR2 is YFSETQ. This CDR3 contains 16 residues. The CDR3 here is CASSLGDRAFGYEQYF. The CDR3 DNA reads as TGCGCCAGCAGCTTGGGGGACAGGGCGTTCGGGTACGAGCAGTACTTC.

This clonotype came up many times. The genes are TRBV20-1 and TRBJ1-4; the D is unclear. This CDR3 has 13 amino acids. Trimming shortened V by 6 bases and J by 15 bases, and 23 bases separated the two germline ends. CDR1 DFQATT and CDR2 SNEGSKA come from the germline V gene (reference sequence). The CDR3 reads CSAGPNSQVKVFF. The CDR3 nucleotides read TGCAGTGCCGGACCGAACTCCCAGGTCAAGGTGTTTTTT.

This clonotype was seen ten or more times. This chain uses TRBV27 with TRBJ2-1, with 8 bases matching TRBD2. Trimming cost V 4 bases and J 8 bases; bases outside gene matches: 7. Germline V gene data show CDR1 as MNHEY and CDR2 as SMNVEV (reference sequence). The CDR3 length is 14 residues. Written as DNA, the CDR3 is TGTGCCAGCAGTTCTTGGACTAGCTGGGATGAGCAGTTCTTC. The encoded protein is CASSSWTSWDEQFF.

This clonotype has more than one count but fewer than ten. The chain joins TRBV18 to TRBJ1-1, with a weak D call TRBD1 (5 bases). Germline loops: CDR1 KGHSH, CDR2 LQKENI. The CDR3 has 14 amino acids. Deletions cut 6 bases from V and 1 base from J, with 12 bases between. CDR3 DNA sequence: TGTGCCAGCTCGGACAAGACAGCGAACACTGAAGCTTTCTTT. Translating it yields CASSDKTANTEAFF.